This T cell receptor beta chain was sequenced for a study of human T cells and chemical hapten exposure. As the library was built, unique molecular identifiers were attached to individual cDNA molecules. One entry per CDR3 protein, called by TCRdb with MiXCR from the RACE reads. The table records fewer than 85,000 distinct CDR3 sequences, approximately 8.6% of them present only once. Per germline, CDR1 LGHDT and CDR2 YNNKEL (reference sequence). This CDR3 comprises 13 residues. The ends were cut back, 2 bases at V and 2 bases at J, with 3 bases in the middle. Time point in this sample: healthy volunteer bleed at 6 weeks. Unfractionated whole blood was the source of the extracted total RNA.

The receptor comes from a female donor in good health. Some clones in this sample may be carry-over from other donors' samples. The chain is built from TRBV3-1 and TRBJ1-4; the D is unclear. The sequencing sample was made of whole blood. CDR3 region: CASSQSTNEKLFF. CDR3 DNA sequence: TGTGCCAGCAGCCAAAGCACTAATGAAAAACTGTTTTTT.